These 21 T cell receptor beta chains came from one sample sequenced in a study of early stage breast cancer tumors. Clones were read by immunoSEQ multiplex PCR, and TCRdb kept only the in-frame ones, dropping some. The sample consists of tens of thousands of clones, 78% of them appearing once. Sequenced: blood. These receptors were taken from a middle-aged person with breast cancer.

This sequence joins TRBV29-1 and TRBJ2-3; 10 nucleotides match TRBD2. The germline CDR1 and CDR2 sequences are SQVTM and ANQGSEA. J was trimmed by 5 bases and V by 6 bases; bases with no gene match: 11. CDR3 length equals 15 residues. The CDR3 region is CSVWTGTSDVDTQYF. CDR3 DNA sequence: TGCAGCGTATGGACCGGGACTAGCGACGTAGATACGCAGTATTTT.

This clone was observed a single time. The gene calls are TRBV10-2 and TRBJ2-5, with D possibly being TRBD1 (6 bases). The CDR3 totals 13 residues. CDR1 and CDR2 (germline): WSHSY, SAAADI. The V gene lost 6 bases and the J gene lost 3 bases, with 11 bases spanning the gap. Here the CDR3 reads CASRWNREETQYF. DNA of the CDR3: TGCGCCAGCAGGTGGAACAGGGAAGAGACCCAGTACTTC.

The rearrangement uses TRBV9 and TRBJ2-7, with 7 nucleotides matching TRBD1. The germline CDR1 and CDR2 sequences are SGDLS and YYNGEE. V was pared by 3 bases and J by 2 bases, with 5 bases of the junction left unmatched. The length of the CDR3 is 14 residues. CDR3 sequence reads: CASSATGVAYEQYF. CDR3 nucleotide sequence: TGTGCCAGCAGCGCTACAGGGGTCGCCTACGAGCAGTACTTC.

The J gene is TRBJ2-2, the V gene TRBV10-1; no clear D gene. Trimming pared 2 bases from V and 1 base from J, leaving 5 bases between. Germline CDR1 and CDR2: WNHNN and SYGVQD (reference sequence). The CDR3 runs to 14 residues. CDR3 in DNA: TGCGCCAGCAGTGAGAAAATGAACACCGGGGAGCTGTTTTTT. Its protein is CASSEKMNTGELFF.

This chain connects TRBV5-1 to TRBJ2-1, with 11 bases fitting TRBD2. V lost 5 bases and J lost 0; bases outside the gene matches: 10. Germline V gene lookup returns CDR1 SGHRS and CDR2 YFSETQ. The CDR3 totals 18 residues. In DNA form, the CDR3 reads TGCGCCAGCAGGGCGGGACTAGCGGACCCAACCTCCTACAATGAGCAGTTCTTC. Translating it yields CASRAGLADPTSYNEQFF.

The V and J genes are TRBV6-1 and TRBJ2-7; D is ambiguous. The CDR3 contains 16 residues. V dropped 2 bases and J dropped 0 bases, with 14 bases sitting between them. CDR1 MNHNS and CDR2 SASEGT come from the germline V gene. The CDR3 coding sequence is TGTGCCAGCAGTGAACCCCCGACGGTGGGCTCCTACGAGCAGTACTTC. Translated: CASSEPPTVGSYEQYF.

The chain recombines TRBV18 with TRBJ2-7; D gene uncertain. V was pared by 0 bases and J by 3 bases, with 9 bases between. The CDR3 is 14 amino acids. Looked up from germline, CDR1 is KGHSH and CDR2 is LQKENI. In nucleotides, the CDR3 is TGTGCCAGCTCACCACCCTCGGCAGTCTACGAGCAGTACTTC. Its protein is CASSPPSAVYEQYF.

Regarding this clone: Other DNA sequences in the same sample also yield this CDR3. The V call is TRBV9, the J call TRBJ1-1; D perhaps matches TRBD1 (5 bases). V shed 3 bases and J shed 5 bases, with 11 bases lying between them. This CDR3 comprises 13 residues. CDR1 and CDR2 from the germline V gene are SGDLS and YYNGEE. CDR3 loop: CASSALGGTEAFF. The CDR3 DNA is TGTGCCAGCAGCGCGCTCGGGGGGACTGAAGCTTTCTTT.

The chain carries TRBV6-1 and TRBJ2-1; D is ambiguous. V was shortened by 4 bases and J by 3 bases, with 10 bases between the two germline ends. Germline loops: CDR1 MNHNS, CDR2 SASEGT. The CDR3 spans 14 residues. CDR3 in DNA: TGTGCCAGCAGTGGGGCCCAAGACTACAATGAGCAGTTCTTC. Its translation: CASSGAQDYNEQFF.

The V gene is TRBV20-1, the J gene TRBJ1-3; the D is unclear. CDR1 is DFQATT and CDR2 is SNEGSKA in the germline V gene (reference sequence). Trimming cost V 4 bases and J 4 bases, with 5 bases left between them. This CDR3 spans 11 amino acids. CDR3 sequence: CSAIAGNTIYF. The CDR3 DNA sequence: TGCAGTGCTATAGCCGGAAACACCATATATTTT.

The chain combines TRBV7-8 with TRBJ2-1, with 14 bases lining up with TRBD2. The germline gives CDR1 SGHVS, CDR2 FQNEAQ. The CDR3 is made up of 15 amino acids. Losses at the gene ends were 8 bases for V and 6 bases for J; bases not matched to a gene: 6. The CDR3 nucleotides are TGTGCCAGCGTCCGAGGGACTAGCGGGAGCAATGAGCAGTTCTTC. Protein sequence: CASVRGTSGSNEQFF.

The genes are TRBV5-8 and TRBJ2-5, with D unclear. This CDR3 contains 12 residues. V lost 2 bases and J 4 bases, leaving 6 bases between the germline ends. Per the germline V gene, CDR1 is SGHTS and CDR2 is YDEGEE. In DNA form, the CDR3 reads TGTGCCAGCAGCTTTCACGCAGAGACCCAGTACTTC. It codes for CASSFHAETQYF.

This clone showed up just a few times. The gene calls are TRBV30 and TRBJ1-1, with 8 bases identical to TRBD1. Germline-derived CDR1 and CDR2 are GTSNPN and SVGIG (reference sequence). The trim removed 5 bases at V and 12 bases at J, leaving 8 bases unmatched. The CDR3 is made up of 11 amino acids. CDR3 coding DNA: TGTGCCTGGGACCGGGACAGGAGTCCTTTCTTT. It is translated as CAWDRDRSPFF.

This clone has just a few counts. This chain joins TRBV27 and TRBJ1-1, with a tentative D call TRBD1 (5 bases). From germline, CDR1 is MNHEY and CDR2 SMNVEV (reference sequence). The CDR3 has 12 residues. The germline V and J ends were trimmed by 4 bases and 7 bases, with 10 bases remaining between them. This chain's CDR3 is CASSSRGGEAFF. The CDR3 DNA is TGTGCCAGCAGTTCGAGGGGAGGTGAAGCTTTCTTT.

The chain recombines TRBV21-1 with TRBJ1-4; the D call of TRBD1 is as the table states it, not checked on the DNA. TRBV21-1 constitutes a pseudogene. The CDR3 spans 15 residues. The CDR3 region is CASSPRDRPNEKLFF. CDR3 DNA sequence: TGTGCCAGCAGCCCGCGGGACAGGCCGAATGAAAAACTGTTTTTT.

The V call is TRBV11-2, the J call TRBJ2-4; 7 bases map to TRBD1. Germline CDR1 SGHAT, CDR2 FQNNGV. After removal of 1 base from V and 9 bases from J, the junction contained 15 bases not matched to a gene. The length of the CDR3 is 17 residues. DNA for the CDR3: TGTGCCAGCAGCTTAGGGTTCAAAGGGGGCTATCTGGGCATTCAGTACTTC. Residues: CASSLGFKGGYLGIQYF. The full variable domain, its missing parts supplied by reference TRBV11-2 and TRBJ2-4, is EAGVAQSPRYKIIEKRQSVAFWCNPISGHATLYWYQQILGQGPKLLIQFQNNGVVDDSQLPKDRFSAERLKGVDSTLKIQPAKLEDSAVYLCASSLGFKGGYLGIQYFGAGTRLSVL.

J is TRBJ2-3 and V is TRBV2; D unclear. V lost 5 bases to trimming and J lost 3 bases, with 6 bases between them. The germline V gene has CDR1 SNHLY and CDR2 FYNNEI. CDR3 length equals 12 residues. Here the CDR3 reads CASSRTTDTQYF. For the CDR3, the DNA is TGTGCCAGCAGTAGGACGACAGATACGCAGTATTTT.

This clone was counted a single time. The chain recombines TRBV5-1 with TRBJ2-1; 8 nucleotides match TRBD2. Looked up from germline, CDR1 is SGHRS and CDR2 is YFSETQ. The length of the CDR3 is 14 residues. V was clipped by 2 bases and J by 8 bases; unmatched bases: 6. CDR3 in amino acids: CASSFAGGSDEQFF. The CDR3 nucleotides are TGCGCCAGCAGCTTCGCGGGAGGTAGCGATGAGCAGTTCTTC.

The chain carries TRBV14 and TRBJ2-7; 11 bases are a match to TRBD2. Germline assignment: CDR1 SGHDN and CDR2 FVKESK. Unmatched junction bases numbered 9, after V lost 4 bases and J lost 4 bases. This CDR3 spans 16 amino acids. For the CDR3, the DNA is TGTGCCAGCAGCCCGGAGCGACTAGCGGGACAATACGAGCAGTACTTC. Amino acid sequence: CASSPERLAGQYEQYF.

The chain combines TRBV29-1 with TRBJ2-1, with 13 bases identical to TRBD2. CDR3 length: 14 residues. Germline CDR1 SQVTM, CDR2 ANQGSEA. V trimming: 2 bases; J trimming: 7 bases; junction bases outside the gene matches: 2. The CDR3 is CSVEKLAGGNEQFF. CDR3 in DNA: TGCAGCGTTGAAAAACTAGCGGGAGGGAATGAGCAGTTCTTC.

CDR3 coding DNA: TGTGCCAGCAGCAAGATCTTTAAGGGGGAAAAATCCTACGAGCAGTACTTC. This sequence encodes CASSKIFKGEKSYEQYF. The chain carries TRBV21-1 and TRBJ2-7; the table's TRBD1 call for D was not verified on the DNA. TRBV21-1 is a documented pseudogene. CDR3 length equals 17 residues.